This TCR beta chain appears in the sequencing data of a study of cytomegalovirus exposure and HLA in healthy donors. As for the study in general: In an early release, HLA-typed donors contributed 90 million or so unique TCR sequences.

Findings of the study overall: Using a false discovery rate of 0.05, a later analysis showed that fewer than 20,000 TCR beta sequences were associated with HLA alleles. Sequencing had likely introduced a cluster of highly shared sequence variants as an artifact.

The PCR employed 60 Vbeta primers together with 13 Jbeta primers. Profiling relied on immunoSEQ multiplex PCR, and the TCRdb table lists in-frame clones only, not all of them. The table shows roughly 180,000 clones, with 70% to 75% occurring only once. Healthy bone marrow donors supplied every sample. This clone was picked up a small number of times. The antigen is unknown. This CDR3 is built from 11 residues. Trimming cost V 10 bases and J 8 bases, with 14 bases left between them. Germline V gives CDR1 MNHEY, CDR2 SVGAGI. V gene TRBV6-5 combines with J gene TRBJ1-2, with no clear D. The TCR comes from a male donor in good health and CMV-seronegative. Sequenced material: PBMCs. CDR3: CAIGKRGGYTF. The DNA of the CDR3 is TGTGCCATCGGGAAGAGAGGAGGCTACACCTTC.